This T cell receptor (beta chain) was profiled in a study of PD-L1 blockade in urothelial cancer. Overall study: The study started patients on atezolizumab at some point between 2013 and 2014, giving 1,200 mg intravenously every 3 weeks. Blood analysis took place 3 weeks (second dose) and 6 weeks after treatment start. Patients previously received 0 to 3 chemotherapy regimens.

The table came from immunoSEQ multiplex PCR; TCRdb's copy has only in-frame clones and leaves some out. The table shows roughly 50,000 clones, with 65% to 85% occurring only once. Time point specified: peripheral blood 6 weeks after treatment start. Locally advanced or metastatic urothelial carcinoma was present in patients. Sequencing used PBMCs, obtained around atezolizumab (anti-PD-L1) treatment. The receptor's source is a man between 70 and 80 years old with urothelial cancer.

In DNA, the CDR3 is TGTGCCAGTAGTATCCCCGGACTAGCGGGAGTTTTTGACGAGCAGTACTTC. Protein product: CASSIPGLAGVFDEQYF. V usage is TRBV19 and J usage is TRBJ2-7, with TRBD2 matching over 13 bases. Germline V gives CDR1 LNHDA, CDR2 SQIVND (reference sequence). The junction had 10 bases not matched to a gene; V was cut back by 3 bases and J by 5 bases. This CDR3 has 17 amino acids.